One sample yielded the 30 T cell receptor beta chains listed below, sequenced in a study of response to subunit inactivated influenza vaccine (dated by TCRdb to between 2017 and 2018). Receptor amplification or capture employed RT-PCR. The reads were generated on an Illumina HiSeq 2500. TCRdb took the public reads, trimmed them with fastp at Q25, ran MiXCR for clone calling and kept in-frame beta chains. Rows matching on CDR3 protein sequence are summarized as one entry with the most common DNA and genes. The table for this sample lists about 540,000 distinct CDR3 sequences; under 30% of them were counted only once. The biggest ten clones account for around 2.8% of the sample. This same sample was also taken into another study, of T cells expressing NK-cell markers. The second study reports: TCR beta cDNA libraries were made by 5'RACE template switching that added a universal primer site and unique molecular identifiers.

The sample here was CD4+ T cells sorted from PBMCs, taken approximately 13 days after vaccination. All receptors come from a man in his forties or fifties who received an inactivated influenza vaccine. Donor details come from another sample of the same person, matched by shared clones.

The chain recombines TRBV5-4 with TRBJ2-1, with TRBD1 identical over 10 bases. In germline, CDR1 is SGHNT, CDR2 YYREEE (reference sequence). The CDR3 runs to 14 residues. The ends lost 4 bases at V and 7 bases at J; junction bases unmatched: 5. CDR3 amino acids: CASSRQGALNEQFF. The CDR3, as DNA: TGTGCCAGCAGCCGACAGGGGGCGTTGAATGAGCAGTTCTTC.

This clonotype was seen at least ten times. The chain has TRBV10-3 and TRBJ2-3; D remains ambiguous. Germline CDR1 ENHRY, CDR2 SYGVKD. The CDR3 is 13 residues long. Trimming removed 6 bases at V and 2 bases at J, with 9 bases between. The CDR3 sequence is CAIRTVATDTQYF. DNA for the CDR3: TGTGCCATCAGGACCGTGGCCACAGATACGCAGTATTTT.

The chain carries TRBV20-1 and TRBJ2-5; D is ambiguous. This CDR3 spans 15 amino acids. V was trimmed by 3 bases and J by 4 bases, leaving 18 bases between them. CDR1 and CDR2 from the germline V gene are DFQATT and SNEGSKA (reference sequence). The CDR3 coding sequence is TGCAGTGCTAGGTCGGCCTCCCCATCCAGAGAGACCCAGTACTTC. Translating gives CSARSASPSRETQYF.

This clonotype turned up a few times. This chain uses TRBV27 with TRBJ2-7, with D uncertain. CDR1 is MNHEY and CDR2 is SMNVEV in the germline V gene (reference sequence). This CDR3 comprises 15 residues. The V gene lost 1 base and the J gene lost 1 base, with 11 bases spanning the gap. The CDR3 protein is CASSLYPGWSYEQYF. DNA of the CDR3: TGTGCCAGCAGTTTATACCCAGGTTGGTCCTACGAGCAGTACTTC.

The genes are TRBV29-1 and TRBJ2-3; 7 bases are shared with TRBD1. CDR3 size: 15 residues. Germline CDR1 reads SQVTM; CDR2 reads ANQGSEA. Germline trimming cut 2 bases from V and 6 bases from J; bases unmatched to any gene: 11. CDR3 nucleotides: TGCAGCGTTGAACGAACAGGGGACAAGGGCGATACGCAGTATTTT. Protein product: CSVERTGDKGDTQYF.

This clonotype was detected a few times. The CDR3 DNA follows: TGTGCCAGCAGCATCGGACAGGGGGACACAGATACGCAGTATTTT. Its protein is CASSIGQGDTDTQYF. V is TRBV9 and J is TRBJ2-3; TRBD1 matches at 10 bases. The CDR3 has 15 amino acids. Germline trimming cut 4 bases from V and 2 bases from J; bases unmatched to any gene: 4. In germline, CDR1 is SGDLS, CDR2 YYNGEE.

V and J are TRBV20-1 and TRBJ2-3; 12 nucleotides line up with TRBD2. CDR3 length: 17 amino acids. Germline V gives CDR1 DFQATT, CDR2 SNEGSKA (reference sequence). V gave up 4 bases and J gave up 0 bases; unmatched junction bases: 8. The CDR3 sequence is CSANLVGLAGSTDTQYF. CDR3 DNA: TGCAGTGCTAACCTTGTAGGACTAGCGGGAAGCACAGATACGCAGTATTTT.

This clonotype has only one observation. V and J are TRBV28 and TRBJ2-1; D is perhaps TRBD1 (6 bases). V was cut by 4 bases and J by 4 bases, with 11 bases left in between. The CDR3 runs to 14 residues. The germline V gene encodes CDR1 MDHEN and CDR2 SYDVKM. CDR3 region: CASSSQGWYNEQFF. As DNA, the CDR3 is TGTGCCAGCAGTTCGCAGGGGTGGTACAATGAGCAGTTCTTC.

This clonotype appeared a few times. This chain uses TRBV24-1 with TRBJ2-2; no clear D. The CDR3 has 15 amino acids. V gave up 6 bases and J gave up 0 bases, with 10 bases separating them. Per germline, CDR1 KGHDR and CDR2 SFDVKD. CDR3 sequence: CATSKKGSNTGELFF. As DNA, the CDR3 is TGTGCCACCAGTAAAAAGGGTTCGAACACCGGGGAGCTGTTTTTT.

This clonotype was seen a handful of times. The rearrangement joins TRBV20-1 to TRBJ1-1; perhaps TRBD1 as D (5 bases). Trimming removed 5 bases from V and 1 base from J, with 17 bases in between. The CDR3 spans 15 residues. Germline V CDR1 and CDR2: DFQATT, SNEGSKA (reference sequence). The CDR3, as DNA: TGCAGTGCTCCCAATCACGAGAGGGGGAACACTGAAGCTTTCTTT. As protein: CSAPNHERGNTEAFF.

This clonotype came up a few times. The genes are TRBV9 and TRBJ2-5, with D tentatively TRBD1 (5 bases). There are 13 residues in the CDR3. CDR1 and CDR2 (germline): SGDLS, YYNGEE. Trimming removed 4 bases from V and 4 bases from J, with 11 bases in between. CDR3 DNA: TGTGCCAGCAGCCCTACAGGTCTAGAGACCCAGTACTTC. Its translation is CASSPTGLETQYF.

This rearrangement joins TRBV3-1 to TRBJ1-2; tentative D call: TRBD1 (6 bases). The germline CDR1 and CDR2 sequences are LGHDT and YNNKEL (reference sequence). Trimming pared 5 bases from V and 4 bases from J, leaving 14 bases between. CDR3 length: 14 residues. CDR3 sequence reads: CASSSFDRRYGYTF. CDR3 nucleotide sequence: TGTGCCAGCAGCTCTTTCGACAGGCGCTATGGCTACACCTTC. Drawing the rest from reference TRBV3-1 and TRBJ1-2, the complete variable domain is DTAVSQTPKYLVTQMGNDKSIKCEQNLGHDTMYWYKQDSKKFLKIMFSYNNKELIINETVPNRFSPKSPDKAHLNLHINSLELGDSAVYFCASSSFDRRYGYTFGSGTRLTVV.

The CDR3 here is CSALPLAGGPTDTQYF. The CDR3 bases are TGCAGTGCCCTCCCGCTAGCGGGGGGGCCGACAGATACGCAGTATTTT. The chain carries TRBV20-1 and TRBJ2-3; 12 bases are shared with TRBD2. The CDR3 is made up of 16 amino acids. V lost 6 bases to trimming and J lost 3 bases; unmatched junction nucleotides: 10. The germline V gene encodes CDR1 DFQATT and CDR2 SNEGSKA (reference sequence).

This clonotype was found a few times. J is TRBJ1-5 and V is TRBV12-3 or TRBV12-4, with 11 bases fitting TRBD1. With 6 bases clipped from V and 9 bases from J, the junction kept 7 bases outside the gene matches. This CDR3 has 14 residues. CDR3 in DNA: TGTGCCAGCAGACGTGGGACAGGGGGAAGGCCCCAGCATTTT. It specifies CASRRGTGGRPQHF.

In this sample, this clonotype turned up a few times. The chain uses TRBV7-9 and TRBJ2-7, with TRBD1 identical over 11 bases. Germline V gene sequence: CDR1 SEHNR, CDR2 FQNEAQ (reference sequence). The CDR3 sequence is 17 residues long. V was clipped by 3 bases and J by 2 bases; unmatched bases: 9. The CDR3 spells CASSLDSWDRGTYEQYF. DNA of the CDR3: TGTGCCAGCAGCTTGGACTCTTGGGACAGGGGGACCTACGAGCAGTACTTC.

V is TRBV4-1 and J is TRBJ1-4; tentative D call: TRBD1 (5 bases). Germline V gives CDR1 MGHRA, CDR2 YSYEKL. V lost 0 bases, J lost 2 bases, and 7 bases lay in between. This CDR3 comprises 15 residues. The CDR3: CASSQDWGTNEKLFF. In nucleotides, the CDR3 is TGCGCCAGCAGCCAAGATTGGGGGACTAATGAAAAACTGTTTTTT.

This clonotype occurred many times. The CDR3 DNA reads as TGTGCCAGCAGCCCATCGGGACAGGGCCTCTACGAGCAGTACTTC. Protein sequence: CASSPSGQGLYEQYF. The chain uses TRBV14 and TRBJ2-7; 9 nucleotides line up with TRBD1. This CDR3 has 15 residues. CDR1 is SGHDN, CDR2 FVKESK, per germline. Unmatched junction bases numbered 7, after V lost 4 bases and J lost 3 bases.

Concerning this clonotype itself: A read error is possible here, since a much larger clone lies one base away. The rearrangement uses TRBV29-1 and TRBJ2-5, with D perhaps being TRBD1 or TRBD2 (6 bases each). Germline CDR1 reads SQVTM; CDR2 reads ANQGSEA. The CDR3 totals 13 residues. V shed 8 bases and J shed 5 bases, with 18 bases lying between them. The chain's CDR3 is CSSGWGAVETQYF. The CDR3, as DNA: TGCAGCTCCGGTTGGGGGGCCGTGGAGACCCAGTACTTC.

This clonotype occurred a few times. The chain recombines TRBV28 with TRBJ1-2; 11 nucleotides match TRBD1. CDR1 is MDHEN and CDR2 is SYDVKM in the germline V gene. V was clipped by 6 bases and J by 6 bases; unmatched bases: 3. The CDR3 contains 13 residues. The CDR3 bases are TGTGCCAGCAGGTCGGGACAGGGGGATGGCTACACCTTC. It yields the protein CASRSGQGDGYTF.

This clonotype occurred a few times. CDR3 sequence (DNA): TGTGCCAGCAGAAACGGTTGGACAACCGACTATAATTCACCCCTCCACTTT. This gives the protein CASRNGWTTDYNSPLHF. The chain has TRBV12-3 or TRBV12-4 and TRBJ1-6; D possibly corresponds to TRBD1 (5 bases). V was cut by 6 bases and J by 3 bases, with 18 bases left in between. The CDR3 length is 17 residues.

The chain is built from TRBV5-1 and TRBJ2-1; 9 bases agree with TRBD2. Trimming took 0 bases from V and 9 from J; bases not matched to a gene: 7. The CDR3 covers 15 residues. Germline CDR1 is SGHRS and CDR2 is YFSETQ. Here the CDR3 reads CASSLVRGGLGEQFF. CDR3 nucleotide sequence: TGCGCCAGCAGCTTGGTGCGGGGGGGCTTGGGTGAGCAGTTCTTC.

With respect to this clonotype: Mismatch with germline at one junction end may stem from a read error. CDR3 protein: CASSRGTSFEQYF. The DNA for the CDR3 is TGTGCCAGCTCACGCGGGACATCCTTCGAGCAGTACTTC. The chain combines TRBV18 with TRBJ2-7; D tentatively fits TRBD1 or TRBD2 (6 bases each). The CDR3 extends over 13 amino acids. Germline values: CDR1 KGHSH, CDR2 LQKENI.

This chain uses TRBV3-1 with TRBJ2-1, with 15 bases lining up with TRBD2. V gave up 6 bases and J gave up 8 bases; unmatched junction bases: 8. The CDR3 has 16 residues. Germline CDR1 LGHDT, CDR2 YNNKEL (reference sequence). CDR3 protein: CASRRTSGGDIDEQFF. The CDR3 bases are TGTGCCAGCAGAAGGACTAGCGGGGGGGATATAGATGAGCAGTTCTTC.

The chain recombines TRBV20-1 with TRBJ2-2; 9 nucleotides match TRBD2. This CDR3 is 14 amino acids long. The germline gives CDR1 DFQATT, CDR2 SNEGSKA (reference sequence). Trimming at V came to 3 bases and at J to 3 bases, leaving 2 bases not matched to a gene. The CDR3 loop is CSARGLADTGELFF. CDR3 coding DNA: TGCAGTGCTAGGGGACTAGCAGACACCGGGGAGCTGTTTTTT.

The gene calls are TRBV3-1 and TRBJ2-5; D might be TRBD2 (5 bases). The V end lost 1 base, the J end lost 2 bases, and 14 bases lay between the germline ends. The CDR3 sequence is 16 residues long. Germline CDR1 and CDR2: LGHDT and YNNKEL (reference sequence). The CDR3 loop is CASSQGSYGLQETQYF. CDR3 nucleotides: TGTGCCAGCAGCCAAGGGAGCTACGGACTTCAAGAGACCCAGTACTTC.

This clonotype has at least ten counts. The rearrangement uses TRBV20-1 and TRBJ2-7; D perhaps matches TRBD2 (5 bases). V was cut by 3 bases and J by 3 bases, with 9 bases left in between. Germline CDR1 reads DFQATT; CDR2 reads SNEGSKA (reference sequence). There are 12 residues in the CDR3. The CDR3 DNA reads TGCAGTGCTAGGGACGGGAACTACGAGCAGTACTTC. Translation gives CSARDGNYEQYF.

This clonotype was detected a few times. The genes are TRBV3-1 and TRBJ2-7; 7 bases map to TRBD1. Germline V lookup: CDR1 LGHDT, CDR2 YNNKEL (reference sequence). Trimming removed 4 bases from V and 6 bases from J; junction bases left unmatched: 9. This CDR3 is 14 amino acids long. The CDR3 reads CASSPRTGRLEQYF. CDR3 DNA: TGTGCCAGCAGCCCACGGACAGGTCGGCTCGAGCAGTACTTC.

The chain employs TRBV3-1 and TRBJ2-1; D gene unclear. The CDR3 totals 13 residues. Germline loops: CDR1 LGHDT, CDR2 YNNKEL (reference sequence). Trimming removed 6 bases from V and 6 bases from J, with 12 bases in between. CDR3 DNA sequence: TGTGCCAGCAGTCGCCGGACGGGCAATGAGCAGTTCTTC. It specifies CASSRRTGNEQFF.

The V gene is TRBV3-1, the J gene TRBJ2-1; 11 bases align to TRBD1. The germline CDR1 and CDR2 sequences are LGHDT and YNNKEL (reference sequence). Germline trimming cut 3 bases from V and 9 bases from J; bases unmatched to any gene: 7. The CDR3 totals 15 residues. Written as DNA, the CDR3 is TGTGCCAGCAGCCAGGGTCCGGGACAGGGGGGTGAGCAGTTCTTC. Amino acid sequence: CASSQGPGQGGEQFF.

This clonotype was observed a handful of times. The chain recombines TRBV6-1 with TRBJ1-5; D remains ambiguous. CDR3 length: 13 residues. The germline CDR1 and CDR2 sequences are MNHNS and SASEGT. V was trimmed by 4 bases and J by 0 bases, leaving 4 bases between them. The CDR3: CASSVSSNQPQHF. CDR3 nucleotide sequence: TGTGCCAGCAGTGTCTCTAGCAATCAGCCCCAGCATTTT.